A single sample gave rise to the 11 T cell receptor beta chains below, sequenced in a study of PD-1 blockade in mismatch repair-deficient tumors. The data were produced by immunoSEQ multiplex PCR, yet TCRdb's version contains in-frame clones alone and is incomplete. The sample lists 15,000 to 20,000 clones; more than 65% were seen once. This specimen consisted of PBMCs, obtained 4 weeks after starting pembrolizumab. All receptors come from an adult with mismatch repair-deficient cancer.

This clone was observed a handful of times. The chain's CDR3 is CASREGSYEQYF. DNA of the CDR3: TGTGCCAGCCGGGAAGGTTCCTACGAGCAGTACTTC. The rearrangement links TRBV28 to TRBJ2-7, with D tentatively TRBD2 (5 bases). Germline V gene lookup returns CDR1 MDHEN and CDR2 SYDVKM. This CDR3 spans 12 amino acids. With 8 bases removed from V and 1 base from J, the gap between germline ends came to 9 bases.

V and J are TRBV18 and TRBJ2-7; D not certain. Looked up from germline, CDR1 is KGHSH and CDR2 is LQKENI. Trimming stripped 4 bases from V and 6 bases from J, with 16 bases between. The length of the CDR3 is 14 residues. This CDR3 reads CASSRSDGPLEQYF. The CDR3 DNA reads as TGTGCCAGCTCACGGAGCGACGGCCCCCTCGAGCAGTACTTC.

This clone was picked up one time. V is TRBV6-1 and J is TRBJ1-1; no reliable D call. The CDR3 spans 13 residues. Trimming stripped 8 bases from V and 0 bases from J, with 10 bases between. Germline values: CDR1 MNHNS, CDR2 SASEGT. Written as DNA, the CDR3 is TGTGCCAGCCTAAGAAATTTGAACACTGAAGCTTTCTTT. Its translation is CASLRNLNTEAFF.

This clone has a single count. The V and J genes are TRBV9 and TRBJ1-2; no definite D call. Trimming removed 3 bases from V and 2 bases from J, with 14 bases in between. The CDR3 covers 15 residues. Germline CDR1 reads SGDLS; CDR2 reads YYNGEE. CDR3 region: CASSGHSHGNYGYTF. CDR3 coding DNA: TGTGCCAGCAGCGGCCACAGCCACGGAAACTATGGCTACACCTTC. Based on the CDR3 plus reference TRBV9 and TRBJ1-2, the full variable domain is DSGVTQTPKHLITATGQRVTLRCSPRSGDLSVYWYQQSLDQGLQFLIQYYNGEERAKGNILERFSAQQFPDLHSELNLSSLELGDSALYFCASSGHSHGNYGYTFGSGTRLTVV.

The chain couples TRBV7-2 to TRBJ2-3; a weak D match, TRBD2 (6 bases). Trimming stripped 2 bases from V and 6 bases from J, with 12 bases between. CDR1 SGHTA and CDR2 FQGNSA come from the germline V gene. This CDR3 comprises 14 residues. The CDR3 here is CASSLSRGTDTQYF. CDR3 in DNA: TGTGCCAGCAGCTTATCGCGGGGTACGGATACGCAGTATTTT.

Notes on this clone: The germline gene is not matched at one end of the junction; a read error may be the cause. The gene calls are TRBV27 and TRBJ1-1; D possibly corresponds to TRBD1 (6 bases). Per the germline V gene, CDR1 is MNHEY and CDR2 is SMNVEV (reference sequence). CDR3 length equals 14 residues. CDR3 bases: TGTGCCAACAGTTTTCGGGGGGCTGGCACTGAAGCTTTCTTT. Encoded protein: CANSFRGAGTEAFF.

With regard to this clone: Other DNA sequences from this sample encode an identical CDR3 as well. The V call is TRBV28, the J call TRBJ1-3; D call uncertain. CDR1 is MDHEN, CDR2 SYDVKM, per germline. This CDR3 is built from 12 residues. Deletions cut 7 bases from V and 9 bases from J, with 13 bases between. The CDR3 region is CASTPPRGTIYF. For the CDR3, the DNA is TGTGCCAGCACCCCACCTCGGGGCACCATATATTTT.

V usage is TRBV27 and J usage is TRBJ2-3; D is uncertain. CDR1 is MNHEY, CDR2 SMNVEV, per germline (reference sequence). The V end lost 6 bases, the J end lost 2 bases, and 15 bases lay between the germline ends. This CDR3 region has 15 residues. CDR3 DNA sequence: TGTGCCAGCAGATGCACACTATCGTCCACAGATACGCAGTATTTT. This gives the protein CASRCTLSSTDTQYF.

The V gene is TRBV30, the J gene TRBJ2-3, with 10 bases identical to TRBD2. CDR1 GTSNPN and CDR2 SVGIG come from the germline V gene (reference sequence). The J segment lost 1 base and the V segment lost 2 bases, leaving 9 bases of the junction unmatched. This CDR3 has 17 amino acids. The CDR3 protein is CAWSNPTSGVGTDTQYF. The CDR3 coding sequence is TGTGCCTGGAGTAACCCAACTAGCGGGGTGGGCACAGATACGCAGTATTTT.

The DNA of the CDR3 is TGTGCCAGCAGCAAGTCTGGGCCCAAAAACATTCAGTACTTC. This encodes CASSKSGPKNIQYF. The V gene is TRBV21-1, the J gene TRBJ2-4; the table's D call TRBD1 went unverified against the DNA. TRBV21-1 is deemed a pseudogene. The CDR3 has 14 amino acids.

The CDR3 DNA reads TGCGCCAGCCATTCTAGCGGGAGGATCAATGAGCAGTTCTTC. It translates to CASHSSGRINEQFF. This chain uses TRBV5-1 with TRBJ2-1, with TRBD2 identical over 11 bases. CDR1 and CDR2 (germline): SGHRS, YFSETQ. The CDR3 covers 14 residues. V dropped 7 bases and J dropped 6; count of bases not matched to a gene: 6.